This T cell receptor (beta chain) is from a study of CD8 T cells in acute hepatitis C reinfection. Findings and caveats of the study: Acute resolver, follow-up resolver and acute chronic samples had similar high diversity.

Time point of the sample: naive CD8 control sorted from an acute-time-point sample. People who inject drugs in the Montreal Hepatitis C Cohort were donors. Acute primary HCV meant a new positive RNA or antibody result following a negative test within 24 weeks. In regard to this clone: What it binds is unknown.

Sequenced by immunoSEQ multiplex PCR; TCRdb stores in-frame clones only, minus some. The sample records tens of thousands of clones, approximately 85% being singletons. Material: naive CD8+ T cells from PBMCs. The TCR originated in a woman aged 18-29 years who spontaneously cleared hepatitis C infection.

The CDR3 region has the DNA TGTGCCAGCAGCTTAGAGTTCAACGGTGAAGCTTTCTTT. Translation: CASSLEFNGEAFF. The V call is TRBV7-6, the J call TRBJ1-1; no reliable D call. The CDR3 is made up of 13 amino acids. Germline CDR1 SGHVS, CDR2 FNYEAQ. V dropped 1 base and J dropped 7 bases, with 10 bases sitting between them.